This T cell receptor (beta chain) was identified in a study of identical twins. Template switching added a universal primer site, and cDNA bore unique molecular identifiers. TCRdb reprocessed the 5' RACE reads with MiXCR, giving one entry per CDR3 protein. The sample shows roughly 630,000 distinct CDR3 sequences, just over 7% of them seen only once. This sample also belongs to another study, concerning yellow fever vaccine responses in identical twins.

Material for sequencing was PBMCs. The source of this sequence is a woman in her late teens or twenties in good health.

The CDR3 DNA reads as TGCAGTGCTAGAGAGGGTGTCACTGAAGCTTTCTTT. Translation gives CSAREGVTEAFF. The rearrangement links TRBV20-1 to TRBJ1-1; unclear D gene. Germline V gives CDR1 DFQATT, CDR2 SNEGSKA (reference sequence). Trimming cost V 0 bases and J 4 bases, with 6 bases left between them. The CDR3 runs 12 residues.